This T cell receptor beta chain was sequenced during a study of post-analysis software for immune sequencing data. Per germline, CDR1 KGHDR and CDR2 SFDVKD. V shed 5 bases and J 4 bases; nucleotides not matched to a gene: 10. CDR3 size: 17 residues. Included in the TCR beta cDNA libraries were unique molecular identifiers. TCRdb redid the calling of the PCR reads with MiXCR, one entry per CDR3 protein. The sample comprises approximately 730,000 distinct CDR3 sequences, less than 35% of which are singletons, and about 0.5% rests with the top ten. Concerning this clonotype: What it binds is not known.

Study results and caveats: Controls had significantly higher normalized Chao1 diversity than multiple sclerosis patients. Controls showed lower frequencies than patients for five or six TRBV segments, and TRBV5-6, TRBV5-1 and TRBV20-1 were among these.

The gene calls are TRBV24-1 and TRBJ1-2; 12 nucleotides line up with TRBD1. This TCR was recovered from a girl between 10 and 17 years old with multiple sclerosis. The sample taken for sequencing was blood. Written as DNA, the CDR3 is TGTGCCACCAGTGCCCGGGACAGGGGGCGCGAGGGCTATGGCTACACCTTC. It encodes CATSARDRGREGYGYTF.